This TCR beta chain is drawn from a study of graft-versus-host responses after intestinal transplantation. Study-level background: The study gave all recipients anti-thymocyte globulin induction, then tacrolimus and steroids for roughly 3 years. Study results and caveats: Early post-transplant HvG declines showed an association with peak circulating GvH clone levels.

The repertoire was sequenced with immunoSEQ multiplex PCR; TCRdb's copy has only in-frame clones and lacks some. The profile covers 10,000 or so clones, with 25% to 30% appearing a single time and roughly 3% taken by the ten largest. Post-reaction, proliferating CD3+CD4+ and CD3+CD8+ responders (CFSE-low) were sorted. Germline V lookup: CDR1 LNHDA, CDR2 SQIVND (reference sequence). Trimming left V 2 bases short and J 1 base short, with 6 bases between. This CDR3 is built from 13 residues. This TCR was sampled from a human patient who received an intestinal transplant. Material: alloreactive CD4+ T cells from a mixed lymphocyte reaction culture, obtained before intestinal transplant. Sample subset: CFSE-low proliferating T cells sorted from approximately six-day pre-transplant mixed lymphocyte reaction (GvH or HvG direction). The chain uses TRBV19 and TRBJ2-7; no definite D call. CDR3: CASSISRSYEQYF. In DNA, the CDR3 is TGTGCCAGTAGTATAAGTAGGTCCTACGAGCAGTACTTC.